A single sample is the source of the 13 T cell receptor beta chains below, sequenced in a study of OX40 agonist ivuxolimab in advanced cancers. The method was immunoSEQ multiplex PCR; TCRdb's version includes in-frame clones alone and lacks a portion of them. Among 34,000 or so clones listed, 80% to 95% were seen once. The source was CD4+ or CD8+ T cells sorted from blood, collected in a trial of the OX40 agonist ivuxolimab. These receptors were obtained from an adult with an advanced solid tumor such as melanoma, head and neck, liver or kidney cancer.

The chain combines TRBV9 with TRBJ2-1; D uncertain. Trimming took off 4 bases at V and 7 bases at J, with 6 bases between the two ends. Germline CDR1 SGDLS, CDR2 YYNGEE. The CDR3 is 11 amino acids. CDR3 sequence: CASSSANEQFF. DNA for the CDR3: TGTGCCAGCAGCTCAGCAAATGAGCAGTTCTTC.

This clone is medium-sized. V and J are TRBV2 and TRBJ1-5; D not certain. The V end was cut by 2 bases, the J end by 5 bases, with 13 bases between. Germline V gene data show CDR1 as SNHLY and CDR2 as FYNNEI. This CDR3 contains 15 residues. DNA of the CDR3: TGTGCCAGCAGTGAACTCCGGGGAGAAGATCAGCCCCAGCATTTT. Its protein product is CASSELRGEDQPQHF. The variable domain in full, completed from reference TRBV2 and TRBJ1-5, reads EPEVTQTPSHQVTQMGQEVILRCVPISNHLYFYWYRQILGQKVEFLVSFYNNEISEKSEIFDDQFSVERPDGSNFTLKIRSTKLEDSAMYFCASSELRGEDQPQHFGDGTRLSIL.

V is TRBV4-3 and J is TRBJ2-7, with D unclear. Per the germline V gene, CDR1 is LGHNA and CDR2 is YSLEER. CDR3 size: 15 residues. V lost 0 bases, J lost 3 bases, and 12 bases lay in between. CDR3 DNA: TGCGCCAGCAGCCAAGATATTTCCCCTGTCTACGAGCAGTACTTC. Translated, it gives CASSQDISPVYEQYF.

This clone has just one count. V is TRBV4-2 and J is TRBJ1-2; 9 positions agree with TRBD1. Looked up from germline, CDR1 is LGHNA and CDR2 is YNFKEQ. The length of the CDR3 is 16 residues. Losses at the gene ends were 5 bases for V and 4 bases for J; bases not matched to a gene: 11. The CDR3 DNA follows: TGTGCCAGCAGCTTGGCCCCAACAGGGGGCGGCTATGGCTACACCTTC. Amino acids: CASSLAPTGGGYGYTF.

The chain uses TRBV27 and TRBJ2-7; D not certain. The CDR3 has 13 amino acids. Per germline, CDR1 MNHEY and CDR2 SMNVEV (reference sequence). Trimming pared 0 bases from V and 3 bases from J, leaving 6 bases between. CDR3 bases: TGTGCCAGCAGTTTATCGTTCAGCTACGAGCAGTACTTC. This translates into CASSLSFSYEQYF.

The chain couples TRBV4-3 to TRBJ2-4; TRBD1 agrees at 9 bases. Trimming took 0 bases from V and 8 from J; bases not matched to a gene: 8. The CDR3 covers 16 residues. Germline V gene lookup returns CDR1 LGHNA and CDR2 YSLEER. The CDR3, as DNA: TGCGCCAGCAGCCAAGATGCTGTGACAGGGGGTGACATTCAGTACTTC. Amino acid sequence: CASSQDAVTGGDIQYF.

The chain joins TRBV6-1 to TRBJ2-7, with D perhaps TRBD1 (6 bases). Between the trimmed V and J ends, which lost 8 bases and 5 bases, there was a span of 10 bases. The CDR3 sequence is 11 residues long. The V gene's germline CDR1 is MNHNS and CDR2 SASEGT. The DNA of the CDR3 is TGTGCCAGCCACGACAGGAACGAGCAGTACTTC. Translating gives CASHDRNEQYF.

This chain links TRBV4-3 with TRBJ2-1; 9 nucleotides align to TRBD2. The V gene end was trimmed by 0 bases and the J gene end by 6 bases; junction bases not matched to a gene: 12. The CDR3 totals 18 residues. CDR1 and CDR2 (germline): LGHNA, YSLEER. The CDR3 protein is CASSQDRFVAGEGNEQFF. CDR3 DNA sequence: TGCGCCAGCAGCCAAGATCGGTTCGTAGCGGGAGAGGGCAATGAGCAGTTCTTC.

The chain uses TRBV27 and TRBJ2-6; D call uncertain. The CDR3 has 14 residues. Per the germline V gene, CDR1 is MNHEY and CDR2 is SMNVEV (reference sequence). Trimming took off 4 bases at V and 3 bases at J, with 7 bases between the two ends. As DNA, the CDR3 is TGTGCCAGCAGTTCCGGTAGTGGGGCCAACGTCCTGACTTTC. This translates into CASSSGSGANVLTF.

The gene calls are TRBV30 and TRBJ1-5, with D possibly TRBD1 on 5 matching bases. The V and J ends lost 5 bases and 2 bases respectively, with 16 bases between them. CDR1 is GTSNPN, CDR2 SVGIG, per germline (reference sequence). The CDR3 contains 15 residues. The CDR3, as DNA: TGTGCCTGGGCTGAAACAGGTTTGGGCAATCAGCCCCAGCATTTT. Protein product: CAWAETGLGNQPQHF.

The chain links TRBV11-1 to TRBJ2-1, with 7 bases aligning to TRBD2. The CDR3 has 17 residues. With 2 bases clipped from V and 2 bases from J, the junction kept 9 bases outside the gene matches. From germline, CDR1 is SGHAT and CDR2 FQDESV (reference sequence). The CDR3 loop reads CASSLLVSSGTYNEQFF. The CDR3 DNA reads as TGTGCCAGCAGCTTACTCGTGTCTAGCGGTACCTACAATGAGCAGTTCTTC.

V is TRBV27 and J is TRBJ1-1; D is ambiguous. V shed 0 bases and J shed 5 bases, with 10 bases lying between them. Looked up from germline, CDR1 is MNHEY and CDR2 is SMNVEV (reference sequence). The CDR3 has 14 residues. DNA of the CDR3: TGTGCCAGCAGTTTATCGCCTTTGAGGACTGAAGCTTTCTTT. This codes for CASSLSPLRTEAFF.

The chain uses TRBV6-1 and TRBJ2-1; D tentatively reads TRBD1 or TRBD2 (6 bases each). This CDR3 has 14 residues. V lost 8 bases and J 4 bases, leaving 15 bases between the germline ends. CDR1 MNHNS and CDR2 SASEGT come from the germline V gene. DNA of the CDR3: TGTGCCAGCTCGATATGGGGGGCTTACAATGAGCAGTTCTTC. It yields the protein CASSIWGAYNEQFF.